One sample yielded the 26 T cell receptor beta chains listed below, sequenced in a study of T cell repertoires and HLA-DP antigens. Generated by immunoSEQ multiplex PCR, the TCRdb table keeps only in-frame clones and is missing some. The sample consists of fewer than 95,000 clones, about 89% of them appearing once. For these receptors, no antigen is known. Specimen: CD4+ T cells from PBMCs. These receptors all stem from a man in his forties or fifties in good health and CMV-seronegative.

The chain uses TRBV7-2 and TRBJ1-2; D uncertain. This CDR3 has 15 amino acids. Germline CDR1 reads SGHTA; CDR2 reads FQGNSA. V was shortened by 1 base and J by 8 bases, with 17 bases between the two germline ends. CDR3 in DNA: TGTGCCAGCAGCTTAGTAACCGATATACCCGGGGGCTACACCTTC. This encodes CASSLVTDIPGGYTF. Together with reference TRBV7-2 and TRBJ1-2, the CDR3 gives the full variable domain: GAGVSQSPSNKVTEKGKDVELRCDPISGHTALYWYRQSLGQGLEFLIYFQGNSAPDKSGLPSDRFSAERTGGSVSTLTIQRTQQEDSAVYLCASSLVTDIPGGYTFGSGTRLTVV.

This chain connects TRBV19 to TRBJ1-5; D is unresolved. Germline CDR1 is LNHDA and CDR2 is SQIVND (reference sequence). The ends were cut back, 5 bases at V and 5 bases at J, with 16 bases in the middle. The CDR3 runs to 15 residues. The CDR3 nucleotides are TGTGCCAGTAGTTCCCGGGCCCGACCATATCAGCCCCAGCATTTT. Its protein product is CASSSRARPYQPQHF.

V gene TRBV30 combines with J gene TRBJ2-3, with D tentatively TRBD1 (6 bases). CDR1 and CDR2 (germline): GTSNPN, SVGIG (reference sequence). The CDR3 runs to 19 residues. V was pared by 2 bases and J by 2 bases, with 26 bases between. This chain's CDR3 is CAWSLPWDTYTENTDTQYF. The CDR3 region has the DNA TGTGCCTGGAGTCTCCCGTGGGACACATACACCGAGAACACAGATACGCAGTATTTT.

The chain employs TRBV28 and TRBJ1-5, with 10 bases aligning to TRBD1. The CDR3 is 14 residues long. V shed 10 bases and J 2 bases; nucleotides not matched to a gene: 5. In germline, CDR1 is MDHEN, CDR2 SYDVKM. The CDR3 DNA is TGTGCCATTTCCGGGACAGGGGGCAATCAGCCCCAGCATTTT. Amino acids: CAISGTGGNQPQHF.

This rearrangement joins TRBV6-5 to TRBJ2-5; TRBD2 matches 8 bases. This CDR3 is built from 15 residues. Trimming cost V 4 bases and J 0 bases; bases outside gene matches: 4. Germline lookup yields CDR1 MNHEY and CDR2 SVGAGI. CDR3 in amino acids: CASSSSGGNQETQYF. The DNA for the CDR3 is TGTGCCAGCAGTTCCTCGGGGGGGAACCAAGAGACCCAGTACTTC.

Here the CDR3 DNA reads TGTGCCAGCAGTTTTGGGCCAGGGGTCTCCTACGAGCAGTACTTC. As protein: CASSFGPGVSYEQYF. V and J are TRBV27 and TRBJ2-7; weak D call: TRBD1 (6 bases). The CDR3 extends over 15 amino acids. Germline V gene data show CDR1 as MNHEY and CDR2 as SMNVEV (reference sequence). With 3 bases removed from V and 0 bases from J, the gap between germline ends came to 12 bases.

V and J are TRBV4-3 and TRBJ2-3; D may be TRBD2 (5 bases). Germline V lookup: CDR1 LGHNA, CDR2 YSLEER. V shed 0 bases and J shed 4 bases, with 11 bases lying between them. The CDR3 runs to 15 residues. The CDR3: CASSQEGRRADTQYF. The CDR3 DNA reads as TGCGCCAGCAGCCAAGAAGGAAGGCGGGCAGATACGCAGTATTTT.

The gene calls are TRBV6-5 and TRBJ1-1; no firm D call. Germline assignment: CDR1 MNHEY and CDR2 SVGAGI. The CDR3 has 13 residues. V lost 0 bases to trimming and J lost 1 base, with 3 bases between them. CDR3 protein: CASSYSKNTEAFF. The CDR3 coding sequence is TGTGCCAGCAGTTACTCGAAGAACACTGAAGCTTTCTTT.

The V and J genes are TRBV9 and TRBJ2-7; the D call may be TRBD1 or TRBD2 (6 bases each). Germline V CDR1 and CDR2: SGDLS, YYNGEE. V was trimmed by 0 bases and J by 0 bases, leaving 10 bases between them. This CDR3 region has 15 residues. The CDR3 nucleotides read TGTGCCAGCAGCGTAGTCGGGGGCAGCTCCTACGAGCAGTACTTC. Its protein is CASSVVGGSSYEQYF.

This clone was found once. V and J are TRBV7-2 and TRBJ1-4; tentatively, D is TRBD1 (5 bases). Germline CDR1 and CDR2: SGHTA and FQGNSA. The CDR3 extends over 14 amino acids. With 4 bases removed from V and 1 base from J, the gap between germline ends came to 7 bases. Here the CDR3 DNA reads TGTGCCAGCAGCTGGGACGGAACTAATGAAAAACTGTTTTTT. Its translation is CASSWDGTNEKLFF. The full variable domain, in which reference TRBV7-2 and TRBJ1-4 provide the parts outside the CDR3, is GAGVSQSPSNKVTEKGKDVELRCDPISGHTALYWYRQSLGQGLEFLIYFQGNSAPDKSGLPSDRFSAERTGGSVSTLTIQRTQQEDSAVYLCASSWDGTNEKLFFGSGTQLSVL.

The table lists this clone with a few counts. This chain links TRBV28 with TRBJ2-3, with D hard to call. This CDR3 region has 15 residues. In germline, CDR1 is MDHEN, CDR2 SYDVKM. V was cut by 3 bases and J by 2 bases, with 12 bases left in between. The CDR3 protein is CASSFPDLLTDTQYF. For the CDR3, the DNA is TGTGCCAGCAGTTTTCCGGACCTACTCACAGATACGCAGTATTTT. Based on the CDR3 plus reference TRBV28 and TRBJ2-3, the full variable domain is DVKVTQSSRYLVKRTGEKVFLECVQDMDHENMFWYRQDPGLGLRLIYFSYDVKMKEKGDIPEGYSVSREKKERFSLILESASTNQTSMYLCASSFPDLLTDTQYFGPGTRLTVL.

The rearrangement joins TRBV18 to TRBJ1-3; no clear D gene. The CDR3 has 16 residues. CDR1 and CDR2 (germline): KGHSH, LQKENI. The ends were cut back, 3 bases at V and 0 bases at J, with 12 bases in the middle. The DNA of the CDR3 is TGTGCCAGCTCACCTCAAGGGCTTAGCTCTGGAAACACCATATATTTT. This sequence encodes CASSPQGLSSGNTIYF.

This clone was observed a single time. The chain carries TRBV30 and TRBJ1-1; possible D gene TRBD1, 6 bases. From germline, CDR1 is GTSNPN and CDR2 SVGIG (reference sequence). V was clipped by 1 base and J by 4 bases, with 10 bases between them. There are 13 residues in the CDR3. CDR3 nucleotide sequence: TGTGCCTGGAGTGACTGGGGGCGCACTGAAGCTTTCTTT. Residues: CAWSDWGRTEAFF.

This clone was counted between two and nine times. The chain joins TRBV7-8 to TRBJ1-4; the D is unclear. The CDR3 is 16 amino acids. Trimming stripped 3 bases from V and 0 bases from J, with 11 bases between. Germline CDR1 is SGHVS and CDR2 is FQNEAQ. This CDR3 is CASSLTSGATNEKLFF. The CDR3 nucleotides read TGTGCCAGCAGCTTGACGTCGGGAGCAACTAATGAAAAACTGTTTTTT.

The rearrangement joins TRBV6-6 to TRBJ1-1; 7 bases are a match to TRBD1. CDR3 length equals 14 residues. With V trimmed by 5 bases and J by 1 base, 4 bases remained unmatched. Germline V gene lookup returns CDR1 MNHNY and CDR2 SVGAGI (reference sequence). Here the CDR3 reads CASSHRDRNTEAFF. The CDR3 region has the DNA TGTGCCAGCAGTCACCGGGACAGGAACACTGAAGCTTTCTTT.

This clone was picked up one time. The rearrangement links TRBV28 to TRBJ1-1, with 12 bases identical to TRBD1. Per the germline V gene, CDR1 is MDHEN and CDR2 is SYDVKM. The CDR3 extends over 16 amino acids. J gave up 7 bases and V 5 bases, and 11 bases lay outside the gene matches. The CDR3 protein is CASSEPGQGAGVEAFF. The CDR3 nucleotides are TGTGCCAGCAGTGAACCGGGACAGGGGGCGGGGGTTGAAGCTTTCTTT.

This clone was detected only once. As DNA, the CDR3 is TGTGCCAGCAGTTCAGTGGGGGGCTACGAGCAGTACTTC. It encodes CASSSVGGYEQYF. The rearrangement joins TRBV6-5 to TRBJ2-5; TRBD2 might be the D (6 bases). The closer fit of TRBJ2-7 to the DNA end suggests the J call may be wrong. There are 13 residues in the CDR3. Germline V CDR1 and CDR2: MNHEY, SVGAGI.

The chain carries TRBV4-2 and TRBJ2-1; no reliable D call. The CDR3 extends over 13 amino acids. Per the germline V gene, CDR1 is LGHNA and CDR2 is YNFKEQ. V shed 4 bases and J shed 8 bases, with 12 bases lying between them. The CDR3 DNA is TGTGCCAGCAGCCCGGGTCTGATCTATGAGCAGTTCTTC. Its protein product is CASSPGLIYEQFF.

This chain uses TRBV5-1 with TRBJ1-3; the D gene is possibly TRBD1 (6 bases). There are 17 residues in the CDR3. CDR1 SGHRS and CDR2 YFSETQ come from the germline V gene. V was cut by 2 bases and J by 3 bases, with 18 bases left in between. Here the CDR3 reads CASSLSSGTTFGNTIYF. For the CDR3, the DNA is TGCGCCAGCAGCTTAAGTTCAGGGACAACTTTTGGAAACACCATATATTTT. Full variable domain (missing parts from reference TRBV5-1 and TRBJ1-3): KAGVTQTPRYLIKTRGQQVTLSCSPISGHRSVSWYQQTPGQGLQFLFEYFSETQRNKGNFPGRFSGRQFSNSRSEMNVSTLELGDSALYLCASSLSSGTTFGNTIYFGEGSWLTVV.

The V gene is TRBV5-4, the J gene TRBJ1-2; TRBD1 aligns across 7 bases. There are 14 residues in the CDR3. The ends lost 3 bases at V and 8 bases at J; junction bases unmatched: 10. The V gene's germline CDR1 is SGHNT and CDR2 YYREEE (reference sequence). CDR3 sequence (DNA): TGTGCCAGCAGCTCCGGGGGCAGGGGGGACGGCTACACCTTC. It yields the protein CASSSGGRGDGYTF.

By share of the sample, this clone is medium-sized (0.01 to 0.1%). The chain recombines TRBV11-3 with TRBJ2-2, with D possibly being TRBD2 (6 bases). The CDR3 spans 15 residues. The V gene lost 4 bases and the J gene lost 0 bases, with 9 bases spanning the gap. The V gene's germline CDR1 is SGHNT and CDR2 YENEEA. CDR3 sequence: CASSSSVSNTGELFF. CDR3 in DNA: TGTGCCAGCAGCTCTAGCGTTTCGAACACCGGGGAGCTGTTTTTT.

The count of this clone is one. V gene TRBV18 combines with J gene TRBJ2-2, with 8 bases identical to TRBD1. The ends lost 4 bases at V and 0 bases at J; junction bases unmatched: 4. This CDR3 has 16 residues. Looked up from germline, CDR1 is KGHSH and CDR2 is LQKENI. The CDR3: CASSRTGGTNTGELFF. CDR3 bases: TGTGCCAGCTCACGTACAGGGGGAACGAACACCGGGGAGCTGTTTTTT.

Here the CDR3 reads CSVRTGGTGELFF. CDR3 DNA sequence: TGCAGCGTACGGACAGGAGGCACCGGGGAGCTGTTTTTT. V usage is TRBV29-1 and J usage is TRBJ2-2, with 7 bases matching TRBD1. V lost 6 bases to trimming and J lost 4 bases; unmatched junction nucleotides: 5. Germline-derived CDR1 and CDR2 are SQVTM and ANQGSEA. The CDR3 has 13 amino acids.

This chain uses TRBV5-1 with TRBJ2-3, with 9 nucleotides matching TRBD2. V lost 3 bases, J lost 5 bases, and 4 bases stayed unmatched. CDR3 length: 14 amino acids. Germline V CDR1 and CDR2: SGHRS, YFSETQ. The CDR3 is CASSSELAGDTQYF. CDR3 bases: TGCGCCAGCAGCTCGGAACTAGCGGGAGATACGCAGTATTTT. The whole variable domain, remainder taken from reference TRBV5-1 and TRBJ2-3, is KAGVTQTPRYLIKTRGQQVTLSCSPISGHRSVSWYQQTPGQGLQFLFEYFSETQRNKGNFPGRFSGRQFSNSRSEMNVSTLELGDSALYLCASSSELAGDTQYFGPGTRLTVL.

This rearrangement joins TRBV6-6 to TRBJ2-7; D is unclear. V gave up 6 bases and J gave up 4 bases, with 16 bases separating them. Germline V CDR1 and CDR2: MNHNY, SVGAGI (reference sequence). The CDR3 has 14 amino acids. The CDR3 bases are TGTGCCAGCAGCGGACCGGGCGGACCATACGAGCAGTACTTC. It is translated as CASSGPGGPYEQYF.

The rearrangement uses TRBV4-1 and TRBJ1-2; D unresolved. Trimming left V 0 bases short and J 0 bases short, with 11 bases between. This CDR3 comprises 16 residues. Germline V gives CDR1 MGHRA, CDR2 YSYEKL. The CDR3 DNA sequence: TGCGCCAGCAGCCAAGAGGGTGACGGAGCTAACTATGGCTACACCTTC. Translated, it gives CASSQEGDGANYGYTF.